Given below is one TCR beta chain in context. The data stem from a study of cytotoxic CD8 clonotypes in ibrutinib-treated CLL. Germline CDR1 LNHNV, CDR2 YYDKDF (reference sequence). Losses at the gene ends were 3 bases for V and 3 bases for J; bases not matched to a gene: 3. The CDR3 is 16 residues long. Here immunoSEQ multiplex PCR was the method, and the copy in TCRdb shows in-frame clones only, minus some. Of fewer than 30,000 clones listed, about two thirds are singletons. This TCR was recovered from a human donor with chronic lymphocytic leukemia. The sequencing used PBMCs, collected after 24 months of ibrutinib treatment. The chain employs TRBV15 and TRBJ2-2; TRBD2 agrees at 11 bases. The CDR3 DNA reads TGTGCCACCAGCAGCACGGGACTAGCGGACACCGGGGAGCTGTTTTTT. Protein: CATSSTGLADTGELFF.